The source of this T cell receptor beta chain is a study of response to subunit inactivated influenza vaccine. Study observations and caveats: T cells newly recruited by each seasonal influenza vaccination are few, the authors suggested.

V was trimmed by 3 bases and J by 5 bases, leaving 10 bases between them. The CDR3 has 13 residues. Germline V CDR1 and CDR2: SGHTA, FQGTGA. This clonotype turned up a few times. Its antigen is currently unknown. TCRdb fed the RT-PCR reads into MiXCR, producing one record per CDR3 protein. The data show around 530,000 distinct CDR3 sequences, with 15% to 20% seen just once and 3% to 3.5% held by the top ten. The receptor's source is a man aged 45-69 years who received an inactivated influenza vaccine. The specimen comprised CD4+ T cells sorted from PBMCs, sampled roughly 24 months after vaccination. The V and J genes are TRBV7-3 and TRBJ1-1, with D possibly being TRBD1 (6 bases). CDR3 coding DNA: TGTGCCAGCAGCTTTAACAGGGAAACTGAAGCTTTCTTT. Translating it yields CASSFNRETEAFF.